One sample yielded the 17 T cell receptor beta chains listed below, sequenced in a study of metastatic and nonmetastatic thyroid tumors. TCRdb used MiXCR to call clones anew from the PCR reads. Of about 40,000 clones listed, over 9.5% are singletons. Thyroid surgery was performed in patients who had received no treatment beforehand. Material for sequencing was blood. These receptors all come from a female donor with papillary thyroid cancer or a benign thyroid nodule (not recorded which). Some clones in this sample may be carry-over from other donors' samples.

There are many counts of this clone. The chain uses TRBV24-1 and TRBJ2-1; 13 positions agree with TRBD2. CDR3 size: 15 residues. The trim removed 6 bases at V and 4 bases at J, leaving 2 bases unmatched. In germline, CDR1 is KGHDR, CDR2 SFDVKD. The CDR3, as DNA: TGTGCCACCAGTACTAGCGGGAGGGTTTACAATGAGCAGTTCTTC. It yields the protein CATSTSGRVYNEQFF.

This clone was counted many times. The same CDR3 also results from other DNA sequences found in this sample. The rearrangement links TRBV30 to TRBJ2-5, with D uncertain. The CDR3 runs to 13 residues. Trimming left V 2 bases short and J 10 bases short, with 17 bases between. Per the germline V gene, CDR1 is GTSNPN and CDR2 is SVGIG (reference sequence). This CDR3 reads CAWSRLPKVGQYF. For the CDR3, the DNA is TGTGCCTGGAGTCGACTGCCCAAGGTGGGCCAGTACTTC.

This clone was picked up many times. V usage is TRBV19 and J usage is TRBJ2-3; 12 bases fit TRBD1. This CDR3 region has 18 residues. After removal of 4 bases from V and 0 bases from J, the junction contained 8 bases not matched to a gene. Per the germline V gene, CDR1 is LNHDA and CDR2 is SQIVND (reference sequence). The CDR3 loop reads CASSNGTGGPISTDTQYF. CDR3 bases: TGTGCCAGTAGTAACGGGACAGGGGGCCCGATTAGCACAGATACGCAGTATTTT.

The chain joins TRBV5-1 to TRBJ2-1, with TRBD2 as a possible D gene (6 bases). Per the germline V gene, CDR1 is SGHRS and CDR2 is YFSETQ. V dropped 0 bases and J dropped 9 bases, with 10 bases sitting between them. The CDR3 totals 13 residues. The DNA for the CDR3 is TGCGCCAGCAGCTTGGGTACGGGAGTTGAGCAGTTCTTC. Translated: CASSLGTGVEQFF.

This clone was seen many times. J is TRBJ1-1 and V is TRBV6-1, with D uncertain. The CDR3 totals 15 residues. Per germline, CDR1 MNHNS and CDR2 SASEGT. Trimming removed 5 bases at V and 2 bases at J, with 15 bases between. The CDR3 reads CASSKGPRANTEAFF. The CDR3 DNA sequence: TGTGCCAGCAGTAAGGGCCCTAGGGCAAACACTGAAGCTTTCTTT.

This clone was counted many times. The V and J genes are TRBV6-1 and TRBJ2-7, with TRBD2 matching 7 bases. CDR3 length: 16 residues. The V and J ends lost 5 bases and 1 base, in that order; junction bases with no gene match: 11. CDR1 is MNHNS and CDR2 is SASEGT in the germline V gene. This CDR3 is CASSPRTSLVSYEQYF. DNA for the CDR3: TGTGCCAGCAGTCCGAGGACTAGTCTAGTTTCCTACGAGCAGTACTTC.

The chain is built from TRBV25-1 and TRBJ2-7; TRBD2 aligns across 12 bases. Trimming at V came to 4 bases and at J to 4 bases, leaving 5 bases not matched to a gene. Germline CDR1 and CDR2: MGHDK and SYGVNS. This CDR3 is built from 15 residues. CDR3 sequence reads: CASSARTSGIYEQYF. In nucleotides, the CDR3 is TGTGCCAGCAGTGCCCGGACTAGCGGGATTTACGAGCAGTACTTC.

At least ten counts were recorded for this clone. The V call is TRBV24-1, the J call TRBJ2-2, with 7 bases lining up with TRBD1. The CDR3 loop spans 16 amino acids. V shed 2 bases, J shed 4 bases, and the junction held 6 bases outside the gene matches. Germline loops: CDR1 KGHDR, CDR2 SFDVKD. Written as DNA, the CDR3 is TGTGCCACCAGTGATTCCACAGGGGTGGGCACCGGGGAGCTGTTTTTT. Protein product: CATSDSTGVGTGELFF.

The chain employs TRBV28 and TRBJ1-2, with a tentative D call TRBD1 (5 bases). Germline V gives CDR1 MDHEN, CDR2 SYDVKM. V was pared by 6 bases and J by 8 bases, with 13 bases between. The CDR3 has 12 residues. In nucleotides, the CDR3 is TGTGCCAGCAGACAGTCGGGGGTCGGCTACACCTTC. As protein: CASRQSGVGYTF.

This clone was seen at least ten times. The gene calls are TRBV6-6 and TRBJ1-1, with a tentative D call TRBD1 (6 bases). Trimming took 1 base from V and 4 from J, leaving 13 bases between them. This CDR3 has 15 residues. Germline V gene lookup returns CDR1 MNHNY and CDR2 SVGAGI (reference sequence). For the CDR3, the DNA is TGTGCCAGCAGTTACTTGGGGGCGTGGGGCACTGAAGCTTTCTTT. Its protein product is CASSYLGAWGTEAFF.

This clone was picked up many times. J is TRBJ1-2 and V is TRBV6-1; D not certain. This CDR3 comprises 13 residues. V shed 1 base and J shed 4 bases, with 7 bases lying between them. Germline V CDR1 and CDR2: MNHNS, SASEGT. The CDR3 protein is CASSEEYSYGYTF. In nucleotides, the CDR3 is TGTGCCAGCAGTGAAGAATACAGCTATGGCTACACCTTC.

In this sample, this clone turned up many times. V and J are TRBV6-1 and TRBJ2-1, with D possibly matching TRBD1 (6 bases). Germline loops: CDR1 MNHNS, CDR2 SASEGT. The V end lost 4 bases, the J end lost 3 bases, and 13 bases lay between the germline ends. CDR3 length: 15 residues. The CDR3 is CASSAPGQDYNEQFF. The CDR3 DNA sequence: TGTGCCAGCAGTGCTCCGGGACAAGACTACAATGAGCAGTTCTTC.

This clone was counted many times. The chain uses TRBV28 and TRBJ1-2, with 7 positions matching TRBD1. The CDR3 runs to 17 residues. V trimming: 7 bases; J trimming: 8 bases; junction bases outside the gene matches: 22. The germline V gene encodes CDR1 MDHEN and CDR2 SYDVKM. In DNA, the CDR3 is TGTGCCAGCACTAGACAGGGTGCGGAATTTGTGTCGTCGGGCTACACCTTC. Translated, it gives CASTRQGAEFVSSGYTF.

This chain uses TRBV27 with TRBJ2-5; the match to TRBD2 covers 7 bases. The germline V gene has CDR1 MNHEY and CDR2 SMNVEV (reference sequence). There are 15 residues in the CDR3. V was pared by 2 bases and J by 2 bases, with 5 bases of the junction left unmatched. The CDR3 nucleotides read TGTGCCAGCAGTTTAAGTGTGGGGGGGCAAGAGACCCAGTACTTC. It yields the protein CASSLSVGGQETQYF.

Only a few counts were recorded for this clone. The CDR3: CASSFGGTTIYEQYF. The CDR3 region has the DNA TGTGCCAGCAGTTTTGGCGGGACAACCATTTACGAGCAGTACTTC. The chain employs TRBV27 and TRBJ2-7; possibly TRBD1 or TRBD2 for D (6 bases each). The V and J ends lost 3 bases and 4 bases respectively, with 16 bases between them. Germline CDR1 reads MNHEY; CDR2 reads SMNVEV (reference sequence). The CDR3 runs to 15 residues.

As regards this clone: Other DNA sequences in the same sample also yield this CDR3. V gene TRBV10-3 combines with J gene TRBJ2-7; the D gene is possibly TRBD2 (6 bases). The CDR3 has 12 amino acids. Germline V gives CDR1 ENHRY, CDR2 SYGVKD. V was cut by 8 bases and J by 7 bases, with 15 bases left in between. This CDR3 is CAIAREGGEQYF. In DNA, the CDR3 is TGTGCCATCGCACGAGAGGGAGGAGAGCAGTACTTC.

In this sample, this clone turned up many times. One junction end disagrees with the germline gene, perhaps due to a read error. The CDR3 sequence: CASSLDRGSTEAFF. The DNA for the CDR3 is TGTGCCAGCAGCCTAGACAGGGGATCCACTGAAGCTTTCTTT. V gene TRBV11-2 combines with J gene TRBJ1-1; 8 positions match TRBD1. The germline CDR1 and CDR2 sequences are SGHAT and FQNNGV. The CDR3 has 14 amino acids.